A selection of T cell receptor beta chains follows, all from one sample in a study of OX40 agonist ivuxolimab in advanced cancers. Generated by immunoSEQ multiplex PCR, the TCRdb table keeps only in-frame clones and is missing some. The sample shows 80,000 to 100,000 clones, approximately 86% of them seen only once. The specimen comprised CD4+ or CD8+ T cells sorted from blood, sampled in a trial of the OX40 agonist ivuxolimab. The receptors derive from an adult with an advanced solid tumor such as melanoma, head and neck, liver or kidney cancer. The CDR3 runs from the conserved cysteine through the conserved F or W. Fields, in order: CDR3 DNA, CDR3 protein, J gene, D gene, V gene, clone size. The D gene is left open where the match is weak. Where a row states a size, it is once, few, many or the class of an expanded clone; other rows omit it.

TGTGCCAGCAGTTACAGGGTCGATGGCGGGGAGCTGTTTTTT CASSYRVDGGELFF TRBJ2-2 - TRBV2 -
TGCGCCAGCAGCTTGGCTCCTAGCGGGATTTACAATGAGCAGTTCTTC CASSLAPSGIYNEQFF TRBJ2-1 TRBD2 TRBV5-1 -
TGTGCCAGCAGCCGGACAGGGGTCGGCCCAGATACGCAGTATTTT CASSRTGVGPDTQYF TRBJ2-3 TRBD1 TRBV11-1 -
TGTGCCAGTAGTGAGGGACGGTTGAACACTGAAGCTTTCTTT CASSEGRLNTEAFF TRBJ1-1 - TRBV19 -
TGTGCCAGCACTTTATACCTGATCGGGGGGCTAGGTGGAAACACCATATATTTT CASTLYLIGGLGGNTIYF TRBJ1-3 - TRBV28 -
TGTGCCTGGAGTGTAGAGGGAGATCAGCCCCAGCATTTT CAWSVEGDQPQHF TRBJ1-5 - TRBV30 -
TGTGCCAGCAGCCGGGACAGGCAAGAGACCCAGTACTTC CASSRDRQETQYF TRBJ2-5 TRBD1 TRBV7-2 -
TGTGCCAGCAGTGAACAGGGACTTGCCTACGAGCAGTACTTC CASSEQGLAYEQYF TRBJ2-7 - TRBV2 -
TGTGCCAGCAGTTTCCAGGGGGCAGGAAGGTGGGAGCTGTTTTTT CASSFQGAGRWELFF TRBJ2-2 TRBD1 TRBV27 -
TGTGCCAGCATGGGACAGAACACTGAAGCTTTCTTT CASMGQNTEAFF TRBJ1-1 - TRBV2 -
TGCGCCAGCAGCTTGGAGGGTATAAGGAACACTGAAGCTTTCTTT CASSLEGIRNTEAFF TRBJ1-1 - TRBV5-1 -
TGTGCCAGCAGGGATACAGGGAACTATGGCTACACCTTC CASRDTGNYGYTF TRBJ1-2 - TRBV5-4 once
TGCGCCAGCAGCCCAGGACTAGCGGGATGGAGCGGGGAGCTGTTTTTT CASSPGLAGWSGELFF TRBJ2-2 TRBD2 TRBV4-3 once
TGCGCCAGCAGCGGGCGGACTAGCGGCACAGATACGCAGTATTTT CASSGRTSGTDTQYF TRBJ2-3 TRBD2 TRBV5-1 -
TGTGCCAGTAGCGGTCCCGCTTCGGGGGGCGCGACGCGTATATTCTCTGGAAACACCATATATTTT CASSGPASGGATRIFSGNTIYF TRBJ1-3 - TRBV19 -
TGTGCCAGCAGTTTATCGAAGGCTAGCGGGGAGTTCTTC CASSLSKASGEFF TRBJ2-1 TRBD2 TRBV27 -
TGTGCCAGCAGCTTAGAGGAGGGAGGGCCGAACAATGAGCAGTTCTTC CASSLEEGGPNNEQFF TRBJ2-1 TRBD2 TRBV7-9 few
TGTGCCAGCTCACCACCGAGGTGGACCGGGTACAGGGGCGATGAGCAGTTCTTC CASSPPRWTGYRGDEQFF TRBJ2-1 TRBD1 TRBV18 -
TGCAGCGTTTCGGGGACTAGCGATCACAATGAGCAGTTCTTC CSVSGTSDHNEQFF TRBJ2-1 TRBD2 TRBV29-1 -
TGTGCCAGTAGTATGAGGCAGGCCTATGGCTACACCTTC CASSMRQAYGYTF TRBJ1-2 - TRBV19 -
TGCGCCAGCAGTCAGCCGGCAGGGGGATTGACAGATACGCAGTATTTT CASSQPAGGLTDTQYF TRBJ2-3 TRBD1 TRBV23-1 -
TGTGCCAGCTTGGAGGGAATGAACACTGAAGCTTTCTTT CASLEGMNTEAFF TRBJ1-1 - TRBV18 -
TGTGCCAGCAGCCCCGGGGAAGTCTGGGAAACCTATAATTCACCCCTCCACTTT CASSPGEVWETYNSPLHF TRBJ1-6 - TRBV7-9 once
TGTGCCAGCAGTCTATCAAGGAGCGGGAATGGTGAGCAGTTCTTC CASSLSRSGNGEQFF TRBJ2-1 TRBD2 TRBV2 -
TGTGCCAGCAGTTTATCAGGCTCTGGAAACACCATATATTTT CASSLSGSGNTIYF TRBJ1-3 - TRBV28 -
TGTGCCAGCAGTGCCGGGACAGGGAATTCACCCCTCCACTTT CASSAGTGNSPLHF TRBJ1-6 TRBD1 TRBV6-1 -
TGTGCCAGCAGCTTATGGGGACAGGGTGACTATGGCTACACCTTC CASSLWGQGDYGYTF TRBJ1-2 TRBD1 TRBV7-2 -
TGTGCCAGCAGTGGACAGGGGCTTAAACTGTTTTTT CASSGQGLKLFF TRBJ1-4 TRBD1 TRBV28 -
TGTGCCAGCAGCTTAGAGGGGCCCCCTTTGGGTTTCTTT CASSLEGPPLGFF TRBJ1-1 - TRBV11-2 -
TGTGCCAGCCTCAAGGTGACTAGCGGAAACAATGAGCAGTTCTTC CASLKVTSGNNEQFF TRBJ2-1 TRBD2 TRBV6-5 once
TGTGCCAGCAGTTTATCTCAAACCTCCTCCAATGAGCAGTTCTTC CASSLSQTSSNEQFF TRBJ2-1 - TRBV27 -
TGTGCCAGCAGCTCCGGACAGGGCGCGATTCTAGAAGCTTTCTTT CASSSGQGAILEAFF TRBJ1-1 TRBD1 TRBV7-2 -
TGTGCCAGCAGCGGCAGACAGTTCCAAGAGACCCAGTACTTC CASSGRQFQETQYF TRBJ2-5 - TRBV5-4 once